This is a list of T cell receptor beta chains from one sample in a study of Graves' ophthalmopathy and Graves' hyperthyroidism. In TCRdb, the multiplex PCR reads were re-called with MiXCR into one record per CDR3 protein. The data hold some 380,000 distinct CDR3 sequences, with approximately 15% observed a single time. Sequenced: peripheral blood. Source of these receptors: a woman younger than 35 with stable Graves' hyperthyroidism. CDR3s leave out the opening cysteine and the closing phenylalanine or tryptophan. The order of the fields is V gene, clone size, J gene, CDR3 protein. Clone size is given for some rows only: seen once, a few or many times, or a class if the clone is expanded.

>TRBV5-4|.|TRBJ1-1
ASSLVGGAQNTEAF
>TRBV6-2/TRBV6-3|many|TRBJ2-7
ASSYPLDRPRDEQY
>TRBV20-1|many|TRBJ1-2
SARKSREPNYGYT
>TRBV6-2/TRBV6-3|many|TRBJ2-5
ASKPRDITQETQY
>TRBV6-1|many|TRBJ2-7
ASRKRGPYEQY
>TRBV5-5|many|TRBJ1-5
ASSLAWVQGRQPQH
>TRBV6-2/TRBV6-3|many|TRBJ1-5
ASSYDLGQPQH
>TRBV2|many|TRBJ2-2
ASSELGGLVGELF
>TRBV18|few|TRBJ1-6
ASSKTLTGPNSPLH
>TRBV12-3/TRBV12-4|many|TRBJ2-7
ASSFSGWDEQY
>TRBV6-5|many|TRBJ1-2
ASSYLTTGGYGYT
>TRBV9|many|TRBJ2-2
ASSDMKNTGELF
>TRBV5-1|many|TRBJ2-2
ASSQREGNTGELF
>TRBV24-1|many|TRBJ2-6
ATMGRIFSGANVLT
>TRBV27|many|TRBJ2-7
ASSFRLGRVIHEQY
>TRBV19|many|TRBJ1-5
ASSTTKGNNQPQH
>TRBV2|many|TRBJ1-2
ASSEIGQDYGYT
>TRBV2|.|TRBJ1-2
ASSGGRGYGYT
>TRBV5-1|.|TRBJ1-1
ASSSYTLGTEAF
>TRBV6-2/TRBV6-3|many|TRBJ1-1
ASGQTYTEAF
>TRBV6-1|many|TRBJ2-5
ASSVGGGTQY
>TRBV11-3|.|TRBJ2-2
ASSLEATNTGELF
>TRBV19|many|TRBJ1-2
ASSNGDSLANYGYT
>TRBV5-4|.|TRBJ1-2
ASSLDRAPNYGYT
>TRBV12-3/TRBV12-4|.|TRBJ2-5
ASSSSGTVQETQY
>TRBV7-2|many|TRBJ2-7
ASSLIQGYEQY
>TRBV9|many|TRBJ1-2
ASSVEGHWNYGYT
>TRBV28|.|TRBJ1-6
TSNEQRGAYNSPLH
>TRBV6-4|many|TRBJ2-2
ASSHLAGVSNTGELF
>TRBV12-3/TRBV12-4|many|TRBJ2-7
ASSSAGTDYEQY
>TRBV6-2/TRBV6-3|many|TRBJ1-1
ASSRPSHRENTEAF
>TRBV6-7|once|TRBJ2-5
ASRGTQGALGTQY
>TRBV11-2|many|TRBJ1-2
ASSPTGVPNYGYT
>TRBV6-1|.|TRBJ1-4
ASNGQGTNEKLF
>TRBV27|many|TRBJ1-1
ASSYKVRAEAF
>TRBV11-2|many|TRBJ1-5
ASSPYVGQGAQPQH
>TRBV7-8|.|TRBJ2-2
ASGGTSGYTGELF
>TRBV6-1|many|TRBJ1-5
ASSEGLPGNQPQH
>TRBV29-1|many|TRBJ1-1
SVEVGTTEAF
>TRBV7-3|many|TRBJ1-1
ASSPTQGPDTEAF